What follows are 29 T cell receptor beta chains derived from one specimen sequenced in a study of T cell responses to AZD1222 COVID-19 vaccine. Only in-frame clones appear in the TCRdb table, and some are missing; sequencing was by immunoSEQ multiplex PCR. The sample yields about 120,000 clones, around nine tenths seen once. The sequenced sample was peripheral blood, obtained 28 days after the second AZD1222 dose. The receptor set was obtained from an adult who received the AZD1222 COVID-19 vaccine.

This chain links TRBV28 with TRBJ1-5; D may be TRBD1 (5 bases). Trimming left V 9 bases short and J 7 bases short, with 19 bases between. The V gene's germline CDR1 is MDHEN and CDR2 SYDVKM. The CDR3 has 14 amino acids. CDR3 region: CAREEAGWHQPQHF. In nucleotides, the CDR3 is TGTGCCAGAGAGGAGGCAGGGTGGCACCAGCCCCAGCATTTT.

J is TRBJ1-5 and V is TRBV5-4; D remains ambiguous. V shed 4 bases and J shed 0 bases, with 8 bases lying between them. CDR1 is SGHNT and CDR2 is YYREEE in the germline V gene (reference sequence). This CDR3 spans 14 amino acids. CDR3 residues: CASSRWGSNQPQHF. The CDR3, as DNA: TGTGCCAGCAGCCGATGGGGTAGCAATCAGCCCCAGCATTTT. The entire variable domain, with the rest obtained from reference TRBV5-4 and TRBJ1-5, is as follows: ETGVTQSPTHLIKTRGQQVTLRCSSQSGHNTVSWYQQALGQGPQFIFQYYREEENGRGNFPPRFSGLQFPNYSSELNVNALELDDSALYLCASSRWGSNQPQHFGDGTRLSIL.

This clone was seen a single time. V is TRBV5-4 and J is TRBJ1-2, with TRBD1 as a possible D gene (5 bases). This CDR3 has 13 residues. Germline loops: CDR1 SGHNT, CDR2 YYREEE (reference sequence). Trimming took off 4 bases at V and 2 bases at J, with 9 bases between the two ends. CDR3 in DNA: TGTGCCAGCAGCCCCGACAGCAACTATGGCTACACCTTC. It specifies CASSPDSNYGYTF.

The rearrangement links TRBV3-1 (or the pseudogene TRBV3-2) to TRBJ1-2; D may be TRBD1 (6 bases). CDR3 length: 15 amino acids. The V gene's germline CDR1 is LGHDT and CDR2 YNNKEL (reference sequence). Trimming left V 4 bases short and J 5 bases short, with 17 bases between. The CDR3 DNA reads TGTGCCAGCAGCCCCGAACAGGGCCCCAGGTATGGCTACACCTTC. This sequence encodes CASSPEQGPRYGYTF.

In DNA form, the CDR3 reads TGCAGCGTTGAATTTGGGGACAGGGCTAGCAATCAGCCCCAGCATTTT. Amino acids: CSVEFGDRASNQPQHF. This chain connects TRBV29-1 to TRBJ1-5; 9 positions agree with TRBD1. J lost 0 bases, V lost 2 bases, and 5 bases had no gene match. Germline lookup yields CDR1 SQVTM and CDR2 ANQGSEA. The CDR3 runs 16 residues.

The chain has TRBV5-1 and TRBJ2-7; D is possibly TRBD2 (6 bases). The germline V and J ends were trimmed by 4 bases and 7 bases, with 18 bases remaining between them. Germline CDR1 reads SGHRS; CDR2 reads YFSETQ. The CDR3 is made up of 14 amino acids. In DNA, the CDR3 is TGCGCCAGCAGCAGCACAGCGGGCTTCTGGGAGCAGTACTTC. Its protein is CASSSTAGFWEQYF. The whole variable domain, filled in from reference TRBV5-1 and TRBJ2-7, reads KAGVTQTPRYLIKTRGQQVTLSCSPISGHRSVSWYQQTPGQGLQFLFEYFSETQRNKGNFPGRFSGRQFSNSRSEMNVSTLELGDSALYLCASSSTAGFWEQYFGPGTRLTVT.

This clone is a singleton in its sample. This chain links TRBV9 with TRBJ2-5; possibly TRBD2 for D (6 bases). Germline CDR1 SGDLS, CDR2 YYNGEE. Trimming removed 3 bases at V and 0 bases at J, with 15 bases between. The CDR3 totals 16 residues. CDR3 sequence: CASSERVGDYQETQYF. The CDR3 coding sequence is TGTGCCAGCAGCGAGAGGGTAGGGGACTACCAAGAGACCCAGTACTTC.

The gene calls are TRBV19 and TRBJ1-5; 7 bases are a match to TRBD1. The germline V gene has CDR1 LNHDA and CDR2 SQIVND (reference sequence). This CDR3 comprises 12 residues. V dropped 2 bases and J dropped 12; count of bases not matched to a gene: 4. CDR3 residues: CASSINRDSQHF. As DNA, the CDR3 is TGTGCCAGTAGTATAAACCGGGACAGCCAGCATTTT.

This chain uses TRBV27 with TRBJ2-1; the D gene could be TRBD1 or TRBD2 (6 bases each). The V end was cut by 3 bases, the J end by 15 bases, with 15 bases between. Germline V lookup: CDR1 MNHEY, CDR2 SMNVEV (reference sequence). This CDR3 contains 12 residues. In nucleotides, the CDR3 is TGTGCCAGCAGTTTGATGGGGGGCGGGCGGTTCTTC. This translates into CASSLMGGGRFF.

By share, this clone counts as medium-sized (0.01 to 0.1%). V is TRBV11-3 and J is TRBJ2-1; D gene uncertain. V shed 4 bases and J shed 0 bases, with 10 bases lying between them. The CDR3 totals 15 residues. The germline gives CDR1 SGHNT, CDR2 YENEEA. The CDR3 coding sequence is TGTGCCAGCAGCTCCAATTGGGGCTCCTACAATGAGCAGTTCTTC. As protein: CASSSNWGSYNEQFF.

The rearrangement uses TRBV7-2 and TRBJ2-7, with TRBD2 identical over 9 bases. Germline assignment: CDR1 SGHTA and CDR2 FQGNSA. V shed 6 bases and J 1 base; nucleotides not matched to a gene: 7. The CDR3 totals 15 residues. The CDR3 region has the DNA TGTGCCAGCAGAAGAGGACTAGCGAGTTCCTACGAGCAGTACTTC. Protein product: CASRRGLASSYEQYF. The entire variable domain, with the rest obtained from reference TRBV7-2 and TRBJ2-7, is as follows: GAGVSQSPSNKVTEKGKDVELRCDPISGHTALYWYRQSLGQGLEFLIYFQGNSAPDKSGLPSDRFSAERTGGSVSTLTIQRTQQEDSAVYLCASRRGLASSYEQYFGPGTRLTVT.

V is TRBV27 and J is TRBJ2-7; the match to TRBD1 covers 12 bases. This CDR3 region has 14 residues. Germline V gene lookup returns CDR1 MNHEY and CDR2 SMNVEV (reference sequence). V was pared by 7 bases and J by 5 bases, with 6 bases of the junction left unmatched. DNA for the CDR3: TGTGCCAGCACCCGGGGGACAGGGGGCAACGAGCAGTACTTC. Its protein is CASTRGTGGNEQYF.

The gene calls are TRBV6-1 and TRBJ2-1; 13 bases match TRBD2. Losses at the gene ends were 4 bases for V and 7 bases for J; bases not matched to a gene: 13. The CDR3 length is 18 residues. From germline, CDR1 is MNHNS and CDR2 SASEGT. CDR3 region: CASSASLAGGPRWNEQFF. The CDR3 DNA is TGTGCCAGCAGTGCTTCACTAGCGGGGGGGCCCCGTTGGAATGAGCAGTTCTTC.

The genes are TRBV9 and TRBJ1-1, with a weak D call TRBD1 (5 bases). Germline V CDR1 and CDR2: SGDLS, YYNGEE. V was pared by 0 bases and J by 10 bases, with 19 bases between. CDR3 size: 15 residues. The CDR3 spells CASSVEGRDSSGAFF. The DNA of the CDR3 is TGTGCCAGCAGCGTAGAGGGAAGGGACTCTTCAGGAGCTTTCTTT.

The V and J genes are TRBV7-2 and TRBJ1-2; no clear D gene. The CDR3 has 16 residues. CDR1 is SGHTA and CDR2 is FQGNSA in the germline V gene. V was shortened by 1 base and J by 8 bases, with 20 bases between the two germline ends. This CDR3 is CASSLEFNSQTMGYTF. CDR3 DNA: TGTGCCAGCAGCTTAGAATTTAACAGCCAAACTATGGGCTACACCTTC.

The chain recombines TRBV6-5 with TRBJ2-5; maybe TRBD1 (6 bases). The germline V and J ends were trimmed by 7 bases and 5 bases, with 14 bases remaining between them. Germline CDR1 is MNHEY and CDR2 is SVGAGI. There are 13 residues in the CDR3. CDR3 residues: CASNRAMEETQYF. DNA of the CDR3: TGTGCCAGCAACAGGGCTATGGAGGAGACCCAGTACTTC.

The chain uses TRBV9 and TRBJ1-3; no definite D call. Germline loops: CDR1 SGDLS, CDR2 YYNGEE. The CDR3 consists of 14 residues. Trimming took off 0 bases at V and 1 base at J, with 5 bases between the two ends. The CDR3 DNA follows: TGTGCCAGCAGCGTAGCTGGGTCTGGAAACACCATATATTTT. Translated: CASSVAGSGNTIYF. The variable domain in full, with the rest retrieved from reference TRBV9 and TRBJ1-3, is DSGVTQTPKHLITATGQRVTLRCSPRSGDLSVYWYQQSLDQGLQFLIQYYNGEERAKGNILERFSAQQFPDLHSELNLSSLELGDSALYFCASSVAGSGNTIYFGEGSWLTVV.

This rearrangement joins TRBV5-1 to TRBJ1-5, with D possibly matching TRBD1 (5 bases). Per germline, CDR1 SGHRS and CDR2 YFSETQ. CDR3 length equals 15 residues. Trimming removed 4 bases at V and 0 bases at J, with 11 bases between. The DNA for the CDR3 is TGCGCCAGCAGCGAGCAGGGATTTAGCAATCAGCCCCAGCATTTT. This codes for CASSEQGFSNQPQHF. The full variable domain, in which reference TRBV5-1 and TRBJ1-5 provide the parts outside the CDR3, is KAGVTQTPRYLIKTRGQQVTLSCSPISGHRSVSWYQQTPGQGLQFLFEYFSETQRNKGNFPGRFSGRQFSNSRSEMNVSTLELGDSALYLCASSEQGFSNQPQHFGDGTRLSIL.

The chain has TRBV29-1 and TRBJ2-3; D not resolved. V lost 5 bases and J 1 base, leaving 13 bases between the germline ends. In germline, CDR1 is SQVTM, CDR2 ANQGSEA. The CDR3 loop spans 14 amino acids. CDR3 loop: CSVSIVTGTDTQYF. CDR3 in DNA: TGCAGCGTTTCGATAGTGACTGGCACAGATACGCAGTATTTT.

The chain recombines TRBV14 with TRBJ1-4; D gene ambiguous. CDR1 and CDR2 from the germline V gene are SGHDN and FVKESK. Trimming pared 4 bases from V and 5 bases from J, leaving 14 bases between. The CDR3 totals 15 residues. In nucleotides, the CDR3 is TGTGCCAGCAGCCCGCGACACGGGAGCAATGAAAAACTGTTTTTT. It codes for CASSPRHGSNEKLFF.

The chain has TRBV18 and TRBJ1-5; TRBD1 agrees at 7 bases. J lost 6 bases, V lost 2 bases, and 7 bases had no gene match. Germline CDR1 is KGHSH and CDR2 is LQKENI. The CDR3 spans 15 residues. CDR3 sequence (DNA): TGTGCCAGCTCACCAGAGACAGGGAGGCGTCAGCCCCAGCATTTT. Protein: CASSPETGRRQPQHF.

The gene calls are TRBV7-2 and TRBJ1-2, with D unresolved. Trimming left V 1 base short and J 1 base short, with 13 bases between. The germline V gene has CDR1 SGHTA and CDR2 FQGNSA. The CDR3 consists of 16 residues. The DNA for the CDR3 is TGTGCCAGCAGCTTAGATGTGGGCCACATTAACTATGGCTACACCTTC. It specifies CASSLDVGHINYGYTF. Drawing the rest from reference TRBV7-2 and TRBJ1-2, the complete variable domain is GAGVSQSPSNKVTEKGKDVELRCDPISGHTALYWYRQSLGQGLEFLIYFQGNSAPDKSGLPSDRFSAERTGGSVSTLTIQRTQQEDSAVYLCASSLDVGHINYGYTFGSGTRLTVV.

The chain links TRBV7-2 to TRBJ1-2; 7 positions match TRBD1. The J segment lost 2 bases and the V segment lost 1 base, leaving 4 bases of the junction unmatched. This CDR3 region has 15 residues. Germline CDR1 reads SGHTA; CDR2 reads FQGNSA. CDR3 nucleotide sequence: TGTGCCAGCAGCTTAGGACGGACAGGAAACTATGGCTACACCTTC. Protein sequence: CASSLGRTGNYGYTF.

The chain recombines TRBV2 with TRBJ1-1; D possibly corresponds to TRBD1 (6 bases). The CDR3 has 13 amino acids. CDR1 SNHLY and CDR2 FYNNEI come from the germline V gene. Trimming left V 5 bases short and J 5 bases short, with 12 bases between. CDR3 sequence: CASSQTGKTEAFF. The CDR3 coding sequence is TGTGCCAGCAGTCAAACAGGGAAGACTGAAGCTTTCTTT.

A single count supports this clone. J is TRBJ1-2 and V is TRBV19; D is possibly TRBD1 (6 bases). Germline CDR1 LNHDA, CDR2 SQIVND (reference sequence). This CDR3 has 15 amino acids. The ends were cut back, 5 bases at V and 6 bases at J, with 19 bases in the middle. In DNA form, the CDR3 reads TGTGCCAGTAGTCTTGGGACAAAAGTTGTCGATGGCTACACCTTC. Protein: CASSLGTKVVDGYTF.

The rearrangement joins TRBV5-6 to TRBJ1-5, with D possibly TRBD1 on 5 matching bases. CDR1 and CDR2 from the germline V gene are SGHDT and YYEEEE. Deletions cut 1 base from V and 2 bases from J, with 10 bases between. This CDR3 contains 15 residues. CDR3 sequence: CASSLRMGGNQPQHF. The CDR3, as DNA: TGTGCCAGCAGCTTGCGGATGGGGGGCAATCAGCCCCAGCATTTT.

The chain recombines TRBV3-1 (or the pseudogene TRBV3-2) with TRBJ2-3, with 14 bases lining up with TRBD2. The junction had 3 bases not matched to a gene; V was cut back by 0 bases and J by 4 bases. The germline V gene has CDR1 LGHDT and CDR2 YNNKEL (reference sequence). The CDR3 length is 17 residues. The CDR3 bases are TGTGCCAGCAGCCAAGATAGGACTAGCGGGAGGTCAGATACGCAGTATTTT. Translated: CASSQDRTSGRSDTQYF.

This clone was detected once. One end of the junction varies from germline; a read error may be responsible. The gene calls are TRBV15 and TRBJ2-1, with a possible D match to TRBD2 (5 bases). CDR1 LNHNV and CDR2 YYDKDF come from the germline V gene (reference sequence). The CDR3 extends over 13 amino acids. The CDR3 reads CATSRARSSDSLF. The DNA for the CDR3 is TGTGCCACCAGCAGAGCTCGATCGTCGGACTCTCTCTTC. The full variable domain, completed using reference TRBV15 and TRBJ2-1, is DAMVIQNPRYQVTQFGKPVTLSCSQTLNHNVMYWYQQKSSQAPKLLFHYYDKDFNNEADTPDNFQSRRPNTSFCFLDIRSPGLGDTAMYLCATSRARSSDSLFGPGTRLTVL.

This chain links TRBV19 with TRBJ2-7, with TRBD1 identical over 7 bases. This CDR3 has 14 amino acids. Germline V gene lookup returns CDR1 LNHDA and CDR2 SQIVND (reference sequence). The trim removed 5 bases at V and 3 bases at J, leaving 7 bases unmatched. This CDR3 is CASSFRDRVYEQYF. The DNA of the CDR3 is TGTGCCAGTAGTTTCCGGGACAGAGTCTACGAGCAGTACTTC.